This T cell receptor beta chain was sequenced in a study of T-cell memory formation after mild COVID-19. Study observations and caveats: Shrinking CD4+ clones were chiefly CM and EM; CD8+ ones were chiefly EMRA.

TCRdb analysed the 5' RACE reads with MiXCR anew, one entry per CDR3 protein. The sample holds approximately 260,000 distinct CDR3 sequences; 16% are singletons and the top ten take 3.5%. As regards this clonotype: Its target is unknown.

Germline V gene lookup returns CDR1 MNHEY and CDR2 SVGAGI. The CDR3 has 16 residues. J gave up 3 bases and V 2 bases, and 7 bases lay outside the gene matches. This clonotype was sampled from a man between 18 and 29 years old who had mild COVID-19 (a few samples of this study predate the infection). Cell type and time point are not known. The chain has TRBV6-5 and TRBJ1-5; 7 positions match TRBD1. Sequencing was carried out using PBMCs or a T cell subset sorted from them (not recorded which). CDR3 protein: CASSYRYRGPNQPQHF. The CDR3 coding sequence is TGTGCCAGCAGTTACCGGTATAGGGGGCCCAATCAGCCCCAGCATTTT.